The entry below gives a single TCR beta chain sequence along with its context. The data were obtained in a study of OX40 agonist ivuxolimab in advanced cancers. Some clones are missing from TCRdb's copy, which holds only in-frame ones; the method was immunoSEQ multiplex PCR. The data show tens of thousands of clones, 81% seen once. V was clipped by 3 bases and J by 6 bases, with 6 bases between them. CDR1 LGHNT and CDR2 FRNRAP come from the germline V gene. This CDR3 is 11 amino acids long. The sequence was obtained from an adult with an advanced solid tumor such as melanoma, head and neck, liver or kidney cancer. This specimen was CD4+ or CD8+ T cells sorted from blood, taken in a trial of the OX40 agonist ivuxolimab. This chain links TRBV12-5 with TRBJ2-7; no firm D call. The CDR3 region is CASGFRTEQYF. For the CDR3, the DNA is TGTGCTAGTGGTTTTAGGACCGAGCAGTACTTC.